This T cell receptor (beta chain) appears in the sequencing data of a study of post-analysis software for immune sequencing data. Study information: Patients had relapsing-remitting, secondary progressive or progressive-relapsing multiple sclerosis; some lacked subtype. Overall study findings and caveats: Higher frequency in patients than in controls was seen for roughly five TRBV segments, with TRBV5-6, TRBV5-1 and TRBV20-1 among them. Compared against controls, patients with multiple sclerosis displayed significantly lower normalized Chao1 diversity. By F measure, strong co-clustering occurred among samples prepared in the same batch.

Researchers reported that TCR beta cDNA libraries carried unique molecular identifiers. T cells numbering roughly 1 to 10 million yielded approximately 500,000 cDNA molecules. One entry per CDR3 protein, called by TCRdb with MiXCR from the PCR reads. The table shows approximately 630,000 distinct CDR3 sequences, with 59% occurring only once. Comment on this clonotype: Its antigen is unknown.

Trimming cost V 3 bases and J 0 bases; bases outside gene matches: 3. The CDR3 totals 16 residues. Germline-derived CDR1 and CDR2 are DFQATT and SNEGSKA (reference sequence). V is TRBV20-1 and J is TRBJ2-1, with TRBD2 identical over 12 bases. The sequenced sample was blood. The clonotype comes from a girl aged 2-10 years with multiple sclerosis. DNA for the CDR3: TGCAGTGCTAGCTCACTAGCGGGGGGCTCCTACAATGAGCAGTTCTTC. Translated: CSASSLAGGSYNEQFF.